This TCR beta chain was profiled in a study of prognosis after radiotherapy for stage I lung cancer. The overall study: The study recorded squamous cell carcinoma in roughly seven patients and adenocarcinoma in approximately twelve. Among the patients, several developed distant metastases after radiotherapy at a median of 7 months, and approximately 15 showed no significant progression.

Germline V gene lookup returns CDR1 KGHSH and CDR2 LQKENI. There are 14 residues in the CDR3. V gave up 4 bases and J gave up 1 base, with 10 bases separating them. TCR beta CDR3 was amplified from genomic DNA by two-round multiplex PCR. Initially, in first-round PCR, primers specific to each TRBV and TRBJ gene were used. TCRdb re-derived calls from the multiplex PCR reads in MiXCR, one entry per CDR3 protein. The sample consists of tens of thousands of distinct CDR3 sequences, about 35% of them appearing once. Two separate time points each saw a draw of around 6 milliliters of peripheral blood. This specimen was PBMCs, taken before or after stereotactic body radiation therapy (not recorded which). The TCR sequence derives from a donor of 50 years or more with non-small cell lung cancer. This chain links TRBV18 with TRBJ1-1; D is undetermined. The CDR3 loop is CASSLFRENTEAFF. The CDR3 nucleotides are TGTGCCAGCTCACTATTCCGGGAGAACACTGAAGCTTTCTTT.